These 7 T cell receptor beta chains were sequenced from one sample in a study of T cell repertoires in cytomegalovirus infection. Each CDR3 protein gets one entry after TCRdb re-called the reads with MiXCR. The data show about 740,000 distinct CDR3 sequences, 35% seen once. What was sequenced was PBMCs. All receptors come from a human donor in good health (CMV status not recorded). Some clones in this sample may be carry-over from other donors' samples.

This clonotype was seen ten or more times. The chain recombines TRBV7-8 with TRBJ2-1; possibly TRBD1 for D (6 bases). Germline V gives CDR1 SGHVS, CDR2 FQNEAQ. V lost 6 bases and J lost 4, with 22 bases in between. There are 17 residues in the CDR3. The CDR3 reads CASRKNSQGRRYNEQFF. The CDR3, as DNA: TGTGCCAGCAGAAAGAATTCACAGGGAAGGAGATACAATGAGCAGTTCTTC.

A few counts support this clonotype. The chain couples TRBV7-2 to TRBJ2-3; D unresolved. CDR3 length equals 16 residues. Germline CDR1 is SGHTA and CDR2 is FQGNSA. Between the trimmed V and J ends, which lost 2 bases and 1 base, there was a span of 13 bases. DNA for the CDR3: TGTGCCAGCAGCTTATTTTCCAGGCAACGCACAGATACGCAGTATTTT. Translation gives CASSLFSRQRTDTQYF.

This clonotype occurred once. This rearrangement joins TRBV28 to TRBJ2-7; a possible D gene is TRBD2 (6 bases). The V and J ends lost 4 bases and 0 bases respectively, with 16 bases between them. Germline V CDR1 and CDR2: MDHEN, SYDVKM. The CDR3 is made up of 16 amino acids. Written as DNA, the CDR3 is TGTGCCAGCAGTTCCCCCGGAGGGCGAAGCTCCTACGAGCAGTACTTC. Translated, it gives CASSSPGGRSSYEQYF.

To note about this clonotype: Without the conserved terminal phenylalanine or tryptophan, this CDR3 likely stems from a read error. The chain's CDR3 is CSASHAGYSYEQYL. The CDR3 bases are TGCAGTGCTAGTCATGCCGGTTACTCCTACGAGCAGTACTTA. The chain recombines TRBV20-1 with TRBJ2-7; D call uncertain. The CDR3 is 14 amino acids. Germline CDR1 DFQATT, CDR2 SNEGSKA (reference sequence). The ends were cut back, 3 bases at V and 0 bases at J, with 12 bases in the middle.

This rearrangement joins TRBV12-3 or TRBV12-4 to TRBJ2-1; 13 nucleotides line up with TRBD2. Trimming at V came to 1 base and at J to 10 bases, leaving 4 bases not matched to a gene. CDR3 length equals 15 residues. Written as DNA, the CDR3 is TGTGCCAGCAGTTTAGGACTAGCGGGAGGCTGGGAGCAGTTCTTC. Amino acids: CASSLGLAGGWEQFF.

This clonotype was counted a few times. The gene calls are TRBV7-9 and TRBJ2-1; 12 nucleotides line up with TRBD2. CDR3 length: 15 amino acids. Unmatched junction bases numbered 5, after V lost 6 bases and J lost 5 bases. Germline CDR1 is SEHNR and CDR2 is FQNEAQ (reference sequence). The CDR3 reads CASRRLAGEDNEQFF. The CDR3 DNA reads TGTGCCAGCAGACGACTAGCGGGAGAGGACAATGAGCAGTTCTTC.

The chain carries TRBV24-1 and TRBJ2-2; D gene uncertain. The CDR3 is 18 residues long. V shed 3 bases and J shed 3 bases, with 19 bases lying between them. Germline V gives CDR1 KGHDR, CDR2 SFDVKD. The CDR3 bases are TGTGCCACCAGTGATACCGGGTCCCCTTCCAAGGACACCGGGGAGCTGTTTTTT. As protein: CATSDTGSPSKDTGELFF.